A single sample gave rise to the 3 T cell receptor beta chains below, sequenced in a study of cytomegalovirus exposure and HLA in healthy donors. In the PCR, 60 Vbeta and 13 Jbeta primers were used. Profiling relied on immunoSEQ multiplex PCR, and the TCRdb table lists in-frame clones only, not all of them. The sample holds over 150,000 clones, roughly four fifths seen once. Sequencing was done on a sample of PBMCs. Receptor source: a woman between 50 and 59 years old in good health and CMV-seropositive.

The V and J genes are TRBV19 and TRBJ2-1, with a possible D match to TRBD2 (6 bases). This CDR3 is built from 15 residues. V was trimmed by 5 bases and J by 0 bases, leaving 11 bases between them. Germline values: CDR1 LNHDA, CDR2 SQIVND (reference sequence). The CDR3 DNA sequence: TGTGCCAGTAGTGCCACGACTAGCTCCTACAATGAGCAGTTCTTC. Its translation is CASSATTSSYNEQFF.

This sequence joins TRBV2 and TRBJ1-3, with 8 bases identical to TRBD1. CDR3 length equals 14 residues. V dropped 9 bases and J dropped 3; count of bases not matched to a gene: 7. Per germline, CDR1 SNHLY and CDR2 FYNNEI. Here the CDR3 DNA reads TGTGCCAGAGGGAAGACAGGGGATGGAAACACCATATATTTT. Translated: CARGKTGDGNTIYF.

This clone was counted a single time. This chain links TRBV27 with TRBJ2-3, with 8 bases that match TRBD1. This CDR3 is built from 16 residues. Germline V CDR1 and CDR2: MNHEY, SMNVEV (reference sequence). J gave up 5 bases and V 5 bases, and 12 bases lay outside the gene matches. The CDR3 region is CASSPLAGGGRDTQYF. CDR3 DNA: TGTGCCAGCAGTCCACTTGCAGGGGGCGGTAGAGATACGCAGTATTTT.